This is a list of T cell receptor beta chains from one sample in a study of blood T cells in healthy people across ages. TCRdb itself ran the 5' RACE reads through MiXCR, one entry per CDR3 protein. Among some 920,000 distinct CDR3 sequences listed, roughly 51% were seen once. What was sequenced was blood. These receptors were taken from a woman aged 55 to 70 in good health. Both conserved end residues are part of each CDR3. D genes are given only for firm matches. The listing skips clone size in some rows; elsewhere it reads once, few, many or a size class.

. TRBJ2-7 TRBV4-1 . TGCGCCAGCAGCCAAATCCGGGACAATTACTACGAGCAGTACTTC CASSQIRDNYYEQYF
. TRBJ1-2 TRBV10-3 . TGTGCCATCAGTGAGACGAGGGACTATGGCTACACCTTC CAISETRDYGYTF
. TRBJ2-7 TRBV6-1 TRBD1 TGTGCCAGCAGTGAACCCGGGACAGGGCTCTACGAGCAGTACTTC CASSEPGTGLYEQYF
few TRBJ2-1 TRBV29-1 . TGCAGCGTCACCTCTAACAATGAGCAGTTCTTC CSVTSNNEQFF
. TRBJ2-1 TRBV7-2 . TGTGCCAGCAGCTTAGGATTTGGGACGTTCGATGAGCAGTTCTTC CASSLGFGTFDEQFF
. TRBJ2-2 TRBV11-2 . TGTGGCAGCAGCCATTATTTAGGGGCGAACACCGGGGAGCTGTTTTTT CGSSHYLGANTGELFF
many TRBJ2-5 TRBV7-2 . TGTGCCAGCAGCTTAGTTCGTCAGACCTATGGGGAGACCCAGTACTTC CASSLVRQTYGETQYF
. TRBJ2-6 TRBV12-3/TRBV12-4 . TGTGCCAGCAGTCCTAATACAGGGAGATCAAACTCTGGGGCCAACGTCCTGACTTTC CASSPNTGRSNSGANVLTF
. TRBJ1-5 TRBV10-2 TRBD1 TGCGCCAGCAGCGCGGGACAGGGATATCAGCCCCAGCATTTT CASSAGQGYQPQHF
. TRBJ1-2 TRBV28 . TGTGCCAGCAGTTTTGTCTCAACCCGTAGCACCTTC CASSFVSTRSTF
. TRBJ2-1 TRBV7-2 . TGTGCCAGCATAAAAGGGGGGAGGCCCTACAATGAGCAGTTCTTC CASIKGGRPYNEQFF
. TRBJ2-3 TRBV15 . TGTGCCACCAGCAAACAGTCCTTAGATACGCAGTATTTT CATSKQSLDTQYF
. TRBJ2-5 TRBV20-1 TRBD1 TGCAGTGCTAGAGAAGGTTTTGGACAGGGGACAAATCAAGAGACCCAGTACTTC CSAREGFGQGTNQETQYF
. TRBJ1-1 TRBV28 . TGTGCCAGCAGTTTAGACACATACCGACTGACCACTGAAGCTTTCTTT CASSLDTYRLTTEAFF
few TRBJ2-7 TRBV27 . TGTGCCAGCAGTTTACGGGCAGGAACCAGCTCCTACGAGCAGTACTTC CASSLRAGTSSYEQYF
. TRBJ1-2 TRBV4-2 TRBD1 TGTGCCAGCAGCACCCAGGGGGAGGGCTATGGCTACACCTTC CASSTQGEGYGYTF
few TRBJ2-7 TRBV4-1 . TGCGCCAGCAGCCAAATTACGGAGCCCTACGAGCAGTACTTC CASSQITEPYEQYF
. TRBJ2-7 TRBV5-1 TRBD2 TGCGCCAGCAGATCCAGGACTAGCGGGGCTAGCGAGCAGTACTTC CASRSRTSGASEQYF
. TRBJ2-7 TRBV10-3 . TGTGCCATCTCTCGGATAAGCTCCTACGAGCAGTACTTC CAISRISSYEQYF
. TRBJ1-1 TRBV12-3/TRBV12-4 TRBD1 TGTGCCAGCAAACAGACAGGGATGAACACTGAAGCTTTCTTT CASKQTGMNTEAFF
few TRBJ2-7 TRBV27 . TGTGCCAGCAGGGGGTTTAATAACTACGAGCAGTACTTC CASRGFNNYEQYF
. TRBJ2-5 TRBV5-1 . TGCGCCAGCAGCCTTGGGACCGGGGCCAAAGAGACCCAGTACTTC CASSLGTGAKETQYF
. TRBJ2-4 TRBV20-1 . TGCAGTGCTACCCGAGGGGGGAAAAACATTCAGTACTTC CSATRGGKNIQYF
few TRBJ2-5 TRBV10-3 TRBD1 TGTGCCATCAGTGATAGTTCGGCAGGGGGTGGAGAGACCCAGTACTTC CAISDSSAGGGETQYF
once TRBJ2-5 TRBV20-1 . TGCAGTGCTAGAGAAAGGTTCGGGGGAGAGACCCAGTACTTC CSARERFGGETQYF
. TRBJ2-1 TRBV25-1 . TGTGCCAGCAGTGACAGGGGCCACAATGAGCAGTTCTTC CASSDRGHNEQFF
. TRBJ2-7 TRBV20-1 TRBD2 TGCAGTGCTAGAGATAGGTGGGAGGGTACCTACAATGAGCAGTACTTC CSARDRWEGTYNEQYF
. TRBJ2-7 TRBV20-1 . TGCAGTGCTACAGACAGACTCTACGAGCAGTACTTC CSATDRLYEQYF
once TRBJ2-3 TRBV7-3 . TGTGCCAGCAGCCAAGCTAGCGTCGCAGATACGCAGTATTTT CASSQASVADTQYF
few TRBJ1-6 TRBV7-9 TRBD1 TGTGCCAGTAGACAGGGGAGGACACCCCTCCACTTT CASRQGRTPLHF
. TRBJ2-2 TRBV20-1 TRBD1 TGCAGTGCTAGAGGGCAACCTGGACAGGGTGATTTAAGCGGGGAGCTGTTTTTT CSARGQPGQGDLSGELFF
. TRBJ2-5 TRBV7-9 . TGTGCCAGCAGCTTACAGGGGTACCCGCAAGAGACCCAGTACTTC CASSLQGYPQETQYF
. TRBJ2-1 TRBV24-1 . TGTGCCACCAGTGATTTGAGGGGTACGCGCAATGAGCAGTTCTTC CATSDLRGTRNEQFF
. TRBJ2-7 TRBV7-2 . TGTGCCAGCAGCCCTGGGTCGCTGGTAGGGCAGTACTTC CASSPGSLVGQYF
few TRBJ2-7 TRBV5-1 . TGCGCCAGCAGCTTGGATGGCCGCCCAACGGCGCCCTACGAGCAGTACTTC CASSLDGRPTAPYEQYF
. TRBJ2-7 TRBV7-2 . TGTGCCAGCAGCTACCGCTGGAGTAGCGACTACGAGCAGTACTTC CASSYRWSSDYEQYF
many TRBJ1-5 TRBV4-1 . TGCGCCAGCAGCACAGACCCCCTACAGGGTCAGCCCCAGCATTTT CASSTDPLQGQPQHF
. TRBJ2-1 TRBV12-3/TRBV12-4 . TGTGCCAGCACGCTGGATGTCGGTGAGCAGTTCTTC CASTLDVGEQFF
. TRBJ2-3 TRBV27 . TGTGCCAGCAGTTTCTATGGGGGAGTCACAGATACGCAGTATTTT CASSFYGGVTDTQYF
. TRBJ1-6 TRBV6-5 . TGTGCCAGCAGTTACACCCATAATTCACCCCTCCACTTT CASSYTHNSPLHF
. TRBJ2-5 TRBV9 . TGCGCCAGCAGCGAGTCCGGGACGAGGGAAGAGACCCAGTACTTC CASSESGTREETQYF
. TRBJ2-4 TRBV7-9 . TGTGCCAGCAGCTTGACGGAGGTCAAAAACATTCAGTACTTC CASSLTEVKNIQYF
. TRBJ2-4 TRBV28 TRBD1 TGTGCCAGTACACCGGACAGGGACATTCAGTACTTC CASTPDRDIQYF
few TRBJ1-1 TRBV6-6 . TGTGCCAGCAGGCGGGGGGGTAGCACTGAAGCTTTCTTT CASRRGGSTEAFF
. TRBJ2-3 TRBV7-2 . TGTGCCAGCAGCTTCCCGGCAGATACGCAGTATTTT CASSFPADTQYF
once TRBJ1-6 TRBV12-3/TRBV12-4 . TGTGCCAGCACCAAAAGGGGCAATAATTCACCCCTCCACTTT CASTKRGNNSPLHF